These 32 T cell receptor beta chains originate from one sample sequenced in a study of regulatory T cells in long-lasting Graves disease. The time point: newly diagnosed GD, antithyroid drugs for less than 3 months. Making the TCR library involved RNA that had been extracted from PBMCs. TCR beta libraries were built with iRepertoire HTBI primers and Arm-PCR of CDR3 regions. MiXCR, applied by TCRdb to the multiplex PCR reads, yields one record per CDR3 protein. The data contain 500,000 or so distinct CDR3 sequences, 15% to 20% of them singletons. These data were also filed under a second study, of T cells in Graves' hyperthyroidism and ophthalmopathy.

The material sequenced was peripheral blood mononuclear cells (PBMCs), taken at new diagnosis, from a patient treated with antithyroid drugs. These receptors were taken from a woman aged 35 to 59 with Graves disease.

This clonotype was observed a single time. The chain links TRBV19 to TRBJ1-5; unclear D gene. V was trimmed by 2 bases and J by 5 bases, leaving 7 bases between them. Germline values: CDR1 LNHDA, CDR2 SQIVND (reference sequence). The CDR3 spans 13 residues. The CDR3 sequence is CASSIIGYQPQHF. Written as DNA, the CDR3 is TGTGCCAGTAGTATAATTGGGTATCAGCCCCAGCATTTT.

The sample holds a few counts of this clonotype. The chain links TRBV4-1 to TRBJ1-2, with a possible D match to TRBD1 (5 bases). V dropped 4 bases and J dropped 0 bases, with 18 bases sitting between them. The germline V gene encodes CDR1 MGHRA and CDR2 YSYEKL. The CDR3 runs 17 residues. CDR3 nucleotide sequence: TGCGCCAGCAGCCCCCTTGGGTTGACAGTTTCTAACTATGGCTACACCTTC. This gives the protein CASSPLGLTVSNYGYTF.

The table lists this clonotype with many counts. This rearrangement joins TRBV7-2 to TRBJ2-5; no definite D call. From germline, CDR1 is SGHTA and CDR2 FQGNSA. This CDR3 spans 13 amino acids. Trimming took 1 base from V and 2 from J, leaving 5 bases between them. The DNA of the CDR3 is TGTGCCAGCAGCTTAGAGAGGCAAGAGACCCAGTACTTC. Its protein product is CASSLERQETQYF. Looking up the rest from reference TRBV7-2 and TRBJ2-5 gives the full variable domain: GAGVSQSPSNKVTEKGKDVELRCDPISGHTALYWYRQSLGQGLEFLIYFQGNSAPDKSGLPSDRFSAERTGGSVSTLTIQRTQQEDSAVYLCASSLERQETQYFGPGTRLLVL.

In its sample, this clonotype was seen many times. The chain combines TRBV6-1 with TRBJ1-2; no reliable D call. Looked up from germline, CDR1 is MNHNS and CDR2 is SASEGT. This CDR3 comprises 14 residues. V was trimmed by 7 bases and J by 4 bases, leaving 16 bases between them. DNA of the CDR3: TGTGCCAGCACCCGAGAGACGGGAGGCTATGGCTACACCTTC. Residues: CASTRETGGYGYTF.

This clonotype appeared a few times. The genes are TRBV29-1 and TRBJ2-5, with D perhaps given as TRBD1 or TRBD2 (6 bases each). Germline values: CDR1 SQVTM, CDR2 ANQGSEA. With 8 bases removed from V and 5 bases from J, the gap between germline ends came to 21 bases. This CDR3 has 14 amino acids. The chain's CDR3 is CSSRRGVAPETQYF. CDR3 in DNA: TGCAGCTCCCGGAGGGGGGTCGCTCCGGAGACCCAGTACTTC.

This clonotype was seen ten or more times. V and J are TRBV12-3 or TRBV12-4 and TRBJ2-5; D is ambiguous. V shed 8 bases and J shed 5 bases, with 15 bases lying between them. This CDR3 spans 13 amino acids. In DNA form, the CDR3 reads TGTGCCAGCGGTTCCTCAGCCGGGGAGACCCAGTACTTC. It codes for CASGSSAGETQYF.

In its sample, this clonotype was seen a few times. This chain uses TRBV12-3 or TRBV12-4 with TRBJ2-1, with D maybe TRBD1 (5 bases). V lost 2 bases to trimming and J lost 5 bases, with 13 bases between them. The CDR3 spans 15 residues. The CDR3 sequence: CASSLSGSGHNEQFF. The CDR3 DNA is TGTGCCAGCAGTTTATCAGGGTCAGGGCACAATGAGCAGTTCTTC.

V and J are TRBV12-5 and TRBJ2-3; maybe TRBD2 (5 bases). V was clipped by 1 base and J by 0 bases, with 11 bases between them. The CDR3 contains 16 residues. CDR1 is LGHNT, CDR2 FRNRAP, per germline. The CDR3 here is CASGLGLASSTDTQYF. The CDR3 coding sequence is TGTGCTAGTGGTTTGGGCCTAGCCTCTAGCACAGATACGCAGTATTTT.

This clonotype has a handful of counts. The chain couples TRBV29-1 to TRBJ1-2; 7 bases line up with TRBD1. CDR3 size: 13 residues. V lost 3 bases and J lost 3; bases outside the gene matches: 4. From germline, CDR1 is SQVTM and CDR2 ANQGSEA. CDR3 loop: CSVDTGEYYGYTF. CDR3 DNA sequence: TGCAGCGTTGATACAGGGGAGTACTATGGCTACACCTTC. Full variable domain (remainder filled in from reference TRBV29-1 and TRBJ1-2): SAVISQKPSRDICQRGTSLTIQCQVDSQVTMMFWYRQQPGQSLTLIATANQGSEATYESGFVIDKFPISRPNLTFSTLTVSNMSPEDSSIYLCSVDTGEYYGYTFGSGTRLTVV.

The chain couples TRBV3-1 to TRBJ2-7; TRBD1 agrees at 7 bases. This CDR3 has 16 residues. Looked up from germline, CDR1 is LGHDT and CDR2 is YNNKEL (reference sequence). V gave up 4 bases and J gave up 5 bases; unmatched junction bases: 14. The CDR3 region is CASSPGITGAADEQYF. The DNA of the CDR3 is TGTGCCAGCAGCCCGGGGATCACAGGGGCCGCAGACGAGCAGTACTTC.

There are a few counts of this clonotype. The chain joins TRBV7-9 to TRBJ1-2; D might be TRBD1 (5 bases). This CDR3 contains 14 residues. Germline CDR1 is SEHNR and CDR2 is FQNEAQ (reference sequence). The V and J ends lost 0 bases and 6 bases respectively, with 11 bases between them. CDR3 in amino acids: CASSLARRGDGYTF. The CDR3 coding sequence is TGTGCCAGCAGCTTAGCTCGAAGGGGAGATGGCTACACCTTC.

This clonotype has a count of ten or more. V and J are TRBV7-9 and TRBJ1-1; D uncertain. V was pared by 1 base and J by 0 bases, with 6 bases between. The CDR3 sequence is 14 residues long. Looked up from germline, CDR1 is SEHNR and CDR2 is FQNEAQ (reference sequence). The CDR3 is CASSLGAVNTEAFF. The CDR3 nucleotides read TGTGCCAGCAGCTTAGGAGCGGTGAACACTGAAGCTTTCTTT. Filled out from reference TRBV7-9 and TRBJ1-1, the complete variable domain reads DTGVSQNPRHKITKRGQNVTFRCDPISEHNRLYWYRQTLGQGPEFLTYFQNEAQLEKSRLLSDRFSAERPKGSFSTLEIQRTEQGDSAMYLCASSLGAVNTEAFFGQGTRLTVV.

This clonotype was counted a few times. The chain joins TRBV18 to TRBJ1-1, with 8 positions matching TRBD1. V was pared by 3 bases and J by 9 bases, with 3 bases of the junction left unmatched. Germline V gene data show CDR1 as KGHSH and CDR2 as LQKENI. The CDR3 runs 12 residues. Written as DNA, the CDR3 is TGTGCCAGCTCACCCGGACAGGGTAAAGCTTTCTTT. Translating it yields CASSPGQGKAFF.

In this sample, this clonotype turned up many times. The chain uses TRBV18 and TRBJ1-4; no definite D call. This CDR3 region has 13 residues. Trimming stripped 7 bases from V and 6 bases from J, with 12 bases between. CDR1 is KGHSH, CDR2 LQKENI, per germline. Here the CDR3 DNA reads TGTGCCAGCTTTGGAAAGGGAGATGAAAAACTGTTTTTT. It yields the protein CASFGKGDEKLFF.

This clonotype was observed a few times. The chain links TRBV7-2 to TRBJ2-5, with 9 nucleotides matching TRBD1. The CDR3 runs to 15 residues. Germline CDR1 reads SGHTA; CDR2 reads FQGNSA. Losses at the gene ends were 5 bases for V and 1 base for J; bases not matched to a gene: 5. CDR3: CASSPGTGSQETQYF. CDR3 nucleotide sequence: TGTGCCAGCAGCCCAGGGACAGGGTCCCAAGAGACCCAGTACTTC.

This clonotype was observed many times. The chain couples TRBV5-4 to TRBJ2-1, with 14 nucleotides matching TRBD2. CDR1 is SGHNT, CDR2 YYREEE, per germline (reference sequence). The V gene end was trimmed by 3 bases and the J gene end by 8 bases; junction bases not matched to a gene: 4. The CDR3 loop spans 15 amino acids. CDR3 amino acids: CASSSGTSGGYEQFF. The CDR3 DNA is TGTGCCAGCAGCTCCGGGACTAGCGGGGGCTATGAGCAGTTCTTC.

This clonotype appeared many times. This chain's CDR3 is CASTQGVHEQYF. As DNA, the CDR3 is TGTGCCAGCACCCAGGGTGTGCACGAGCAGTACTTC. The rearrangement uses TRBV12-3 or TRBV12-4 and TRBJ2-7; the D gene is possibly TRBD1 (5 bases). Trimming cost V 7 bases and J 5 bases, with 12 bases left between them. This CDR3 has 12 amino acids.

On this clonotype: Possible read error: a much larger clone is one base away. The chain has TRBV6-5 and TRBJ2-1, with D possibly TRBD2 on 5 matching bases. This CDR3 is built from 14 residues. Germline CDR1 reads MNHEY; CDR2 reads SVGAGI. Trimming removed 2 bases from V and 10 bases from J, with 15 bases in between. In DNA form, the CDR3 reads TGTGCCAGCAGTTACAGCGGACCGCCGGCCGAGCAGTTCTTC. Protein sequence: CASSYSGPPAEQFF.

This clonotype was recorded at least ten times. The chain uses TRBV2 and TRBJ2-5; D is perhaps TRBD2 (5 bases). This CDR3 region has 12 residues. The ends were cut back, 5 bases at V and 4 bases at J, with 8 bases in the middle. Germline V gene data show CDR1 as SNHLY and CDR2 as FYNNEI. As DNA, the CDR3 is TGTGCCAGCAGTAACCGGGGAGAGACCCAGTACTTC. Protein: CASSNRGETQYF. Full variable domain (missing parts from reference TRBV2 and TRBJ2-5): EPEVTQTPSHQVTQMGQEVILRCVPISNHLYFYWYRQILGQKVEFLVSFYNNEISEKSEIFDDQFSVERPDGSNFTLKIRSTKLEDSAMYFCASSNRGETQYFGPGTRLLVL.

V and J are TRBV7-2 and TRBJ2-1, with D possibly being TRBD1 (6 bases). This CDR3 spans 15 amino acids. Germline-derived CDR1 and CDR2 are SGHTA and FQGNSA. Trimming left V 5 bases short and J 0 bases short, with 11 bases between. The CDR3 DNA is TGTGCCAGCAGCACTACGGGACACTCCTACAATGAGCAGTTCTTC. Protein: CASSTTGHSYNEQFF.

This clonotype showed up many times. The chain is built from TRBV5-5 and TRBJ2-7; D is undetermined. V was cut by 0 bases and J by 3 bases, with 10 bases left in between. Germline-derived CDR1 and CDR2 are SGHKS and YYEKEE (reference sequence). This CDR3 contains 14 residues. The CDR3 DNA reads TGTGCCAGCAGCTTGGGGTCCGGTGACTACGAGCAGTACTTC. Protein product: CASSLGSGDYEQYF.

In its sample, this clonotype was seen many times. The genes are TRBV11-2 and TRBJ1-2; 7 bases are shared with TRBD1. Germline loops: CDR1 SGHAT, CDR2 FQNNGV. The CDR3 runs to 16 residues. Losses at the gene ends were 2 bases for V and 4 bases for J; bases not matched to a gene: 10. The CDR3 DNA follows: TGTGCCAGCAGCTTAAGGTGGCAGGGGGTGGGCTATGGCTACACCTTC. Its translation: CASSLRWQGVGYGYTF.

The rearrangement joins TRBV6-1 to TRBJ1-4; D is undetermined. The V and J ends lost 4 bases and 4 bases respectively, with 7 bases between them. The CDR3 runs 13 residues. Germline CDR1 and CDR2: MNHNS and SASEGT. The CDR3 loop reads CASSAGHNEKLFF. The DNA for the CDR3 is TGTGCCAGCAGTGCCGGGCATAATGAAAAACTGTTTTTT.

The rearrangement joins TRBV9 to TRBJ1-6; 9 bases are a match to TRBD1. From germline, CDR1 is SGDLS and CDR2 YYNGEE. The CDR3 totals 14 residues. With V trimmed by 4 bases and J by 11 bases, 7 bases remained unmatched. The DNA for the CDR3 is TGTGCCAGCAGCCCGACAGGGGGTAGGACACCCCTCCACTTT. This gives the protein CASSPTGGRTPLHF. Supplemented by reference TRBV9 and TRBJ1-6, the full variable domain reads DSGVTQTPKHLITATGQRVTLRCSPRSGDLSVYWYQQSLDQGLQFLIQYYNGEERAKGNILERFSAQQFPDLHSELNLSSLELGDSALYFCASSPTGGRTPLHFGNGTRLTVT.

The J gene is TRBJ1-1, the V gene TRBV19; TRBD1 might be the D (5 bases). Germline V CDR1 and CDR2: LNHDA, SQIVND (reference sequence). This CDR3 has 14 amino acids. V lost 6 bases and J lost 1, with 12 bases in between. In DNA form, the CDR3 reads TGTGCCAGTAGGGTCGCAGGGACGAACACTGAAGCTTTCTTT. It yields the protein CASRVAGTNTEAFF.

Many counts were recorded for this clonotype. The J gene is TRBJ2-3, the V gene TRBV28; TRBD2 matches 11 bases. The CDR3 spans 18 residues. Trimming took 3 bases from V and 3 from J; bases not matched to a gene: 11. Germline CDR1 MDHEN, CDR2 SYDVKM. The CDR3 DNA follows: TGTGCCAGCAGTTTTGGGCAGGCTAGCGGGGGGACGACAGATACGCAGTATTTT. It codes for CASSFGQASGGTTDTQYF. Together with reference TRBV28 and TRBJ2-3, the CDR3 gives the full variable domain: DVKVTQSSRYLVKRTGEKVFLECVQDMDHENMFWYRQDPGLGLRLIYFSYDVKMKEKGDIPEGYSVSREKKERFSLILESASTNQTSMYLCASSFGQASGGTTDTQYFGPGTRLTVL.

The chain recombines TRBV12-3 or TRBV12-4 with TRBJ2-3, with 14 bases that match TRBD2. The CDR3 runs to 15 residues. V lost 5 bases and J lost 9; bases outside the gene matches: 7. CDR3 in amino acids: CASSDGTSGGGTQYF. In DNA, the CDR3 is TGTGCCAGCAGTGATGGGACTAGCGGGGGCGGAACGCAGTATTTT.

This chain links TRBV2 with TRBJ2-4; possibly TRBD1 for D (7 bases). TRBJ2-1 matches the DNA end more closely, so the J call is doubtful. Germline CDR1 reads SNHLY; CDR2 reads FYNNEI. The CDR3 is 15 amino acids. The CDR3 here is CASSEARQGGETQFF. The DNA for the CDR3 is TGTGCCAGCAGTGAAGCGCGGCAGGGGGGTGAGACCCAGTTCTTC.

This clonotype was detected many times. The rearrangement links TRBV12-3 or TRBV12-4 to TRBJ1-1; D gene ambiguous. The CDR3 length is 15 residues. The V end was cut by 4 bases, the J end by 4 bases, with 16 bases between. Here the CDR3 reads CASSSSPAGRTEAFF. The CDR3 coding sequence is TGTGCCAGCAGTTCCTCCCCAGCAGGCCGCACTGAAGCTTTCTTT.

The gene calls are TRBV20-1 and TRBJ2-3; D possibly corresponds to TRBD1 (6 bases). Between the trimmed V and J ends, which lost 8 bases and 0 bases, there was a span of 12 bases. The V gene's germline CDR1 is DFQATT and CDR2 SNEGSKA (reference sequence). The CDR3 covers 13 residues. As DNA, the CDR3 is TGCAGTCAGCGGCAGGGGAGCACAGATACGCAGTATTTT. Its translation: CSQRQGSTDTQYF.

This clonotype was seen only a few times. The genes are TRBV9 and TRBJ1-1; D is perhaps TRBD1 (5 bases). The CDR3 consists of 15 residues. Germline lookup yields CDR1 SGDLS and CDR2 YYNGEE. V lost 4 bases to trimming and J lost 1 base, with 14 bases between them. In DNA form, the CDR3 reads TGTGCCAGCAGCCCAGACGGGGCAACGAACACTGAAGCTTTCTTT. It codes for CASSPDGATNTEAFF.

In this sample, this clonotype turned up a few times. The gene calls are TRBV12-3 or TRBV12-4 and TRBJ2-4, with D maybe TRBD1 (6 bases). The CDR3 is made up of 15 amino acids. V lost 6 bases and J 0 bases, leaving 12 bases between the germline ends. CDR3 amino acids: CASSNRDVAKNIQYF. The CDR3 nucleotides read TGTGCCAGCAGCAACAGGGATGTAGCCAAAAACATTCAGTACTTC.